This TCR beta chain was profiled in a study of blood T cells in healthy people across ages (dated by TCRdb to the mid-2010s). Regarding the complete study: In model experiments, roughly one uniquely barcoded TCR beta cDNA molecule per two T cells was captured by template switching. Age-related changes in TCR beta repertoire diversity were measured in the study by deep sequencing normalized with unique cDNA molecular identifiers. Donors were grouped into four age groups: young (average roughly 17 years), middle-aged (39), aged (roughly 62) and long-lived (approximately 81). To avoid experimental bias, donors of different ages were spread randomly across the sequencing lanes. Using the same blood draw, the study looked at two additional independent replicas of 1 million unique cDNA reads for two donors, one aged 18 to 29 and the other aged 80 or older.

The donors were 40 or so Caucasian individuals from Russia, aged roughly 6 to 100 years, who were systemically healthy. Each donor gave ten milliliters of peripheral blood, drawn into EDTA-treated Vacutainer tubes. PBMCs were isolated by Ficoll-Paque density-gradient centrifugation, with at least 6 million obtained per sample. Total RNA, at least 5 micrograms per sample, was extracted from PBMCs with Trizol reagent. For every donor, flow cytometry on a PBMC aliquot measured the percentage of naive CD45RAhigh/CD27high T cells. A word on this clonotype: Its antigen target is currently unknown. No base quality information exists; no much larger clone differs at one position.

Study-wide findings and limitations: Observed TCR beta diversity per million T cells fell roughly linearly with age, and a significant reduction was already apparent by age roughly 40. Since profiling was done on bulk unsorted PBMCs, naive and antigen-experienced compartments could not be conclusively compared. The CMV infection status of donors was not known, potentially confounding age-related changes in expanded clonotypes. Estimates of total diversity based on one million sequenced T cells were considered lower bounds and underestimates. Observed TCR beta diversity correlated strongly with the percentage of naive T cells measured by flow cytometry. Compared with the aged group, more naive CD4+ T cells, fewer expanded clones and increased TCR diversity were shown by the long-lived group, suggesting age selection.

Libraries were built with 5' RACE. The sample was run on an Illumina HiSeq 2500. A second PCR of about 7 to 12 cycles was performed with a sample-barcoded 5' primer and a J-beta primer mix. A template-switch 5' adaptor carrying 12 random nucleotides introduced a unique molecular identifier onto each TCR beta cDNA molecule. At least 2.5 million CDR3-containing paired-end reads were obtained from each sample. First-strand cDNA synthesis was performed from all RNA using the Mint cDNA synthesis kit, with priming by a TRBC-specific oligonucleotide. After uracil-DNA glycosylase treatment, a first 18-cycle PCR used universal primers M1SS and BC2_uni_R on all cDNA. The study's own analysis went as follows. For normalization, 1 million high-quality reads were randomly selected from each sample, with every read carrying a distinct molecular identifier. Reads with shared molecular identifiers were discarded instead of being binned into consensus sequences. MiTCR, with a Q25 quality threshold and the strictest error-elimination algorithm, was used for CDR3 identification, clonotype clustering and error correction. A nonparametric unseen species model with Euler transformation was used to estimate a lower bound on total TCR beta diversity. The public reads were run again by TCRdb, first through fastp at Q25 and then through MiXCR, and only productive beta chains were kept. Identical CDR3 protein sequences are pooled into one entry, listed with their most common genes and DNA. The V and J calls were determined by TCRdb, not by the authors. Across this sample there are about 570,000 distinct CDR3 sequences, with approximately 30% seen only once. 18% of the sample lies in the top ten.

CDR1 is given as MGHRA and CDR2 as YSYEKL, both from the germline V gene. Reading from cysteine to phenylalanine, the CDR3 counts 15 amino acids. Only the CDR3 part of the read is kept: 45 bases, read in frame from the first base. V is pared back by 4 bases and J by 7 bases, with 20 bases lying between the germline termini. The receptor was isolated from a woman aged 70-85 years in good health. The specimen was blood. The chain is encoded by TRBV4-1 joined to TRBJ2-7, with the D assignment possibly TRBD1 or TRBD2, given 7 matching bases for each. The DNA sequence follows: TGCGCCAGCAGCCGCGGCGAGGGAGGGGGCTTAGAGCAGTACTTC. Its coded protein is CASSRGEGGGLEQYF.